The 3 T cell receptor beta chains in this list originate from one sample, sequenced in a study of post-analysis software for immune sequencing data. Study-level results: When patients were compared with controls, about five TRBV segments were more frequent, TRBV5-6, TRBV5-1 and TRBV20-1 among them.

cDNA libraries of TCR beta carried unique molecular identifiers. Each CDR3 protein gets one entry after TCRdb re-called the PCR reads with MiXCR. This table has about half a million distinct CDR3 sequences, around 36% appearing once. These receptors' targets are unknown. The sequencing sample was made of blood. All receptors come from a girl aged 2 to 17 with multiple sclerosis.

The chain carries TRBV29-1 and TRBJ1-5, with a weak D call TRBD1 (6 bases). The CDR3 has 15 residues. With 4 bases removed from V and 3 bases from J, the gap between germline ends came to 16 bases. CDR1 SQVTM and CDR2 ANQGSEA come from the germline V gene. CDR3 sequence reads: CSVGSGGGNNQPQHF. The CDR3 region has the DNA TGCAGCGTTGGTTCAGGAGGGGGAAACAATCAGCCCCAGCATTTT. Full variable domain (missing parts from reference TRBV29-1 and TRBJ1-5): SAVISQKPSRDICQRGTSLTIQCQVDSQVTMMFWYRQQPGQSLTLIATANQGSEATYESGFVIDKFPISRPNLTFSTLTVSNMSPEDSSIYLCSVGSGGGNNQPQHFGDGTRLSIL.

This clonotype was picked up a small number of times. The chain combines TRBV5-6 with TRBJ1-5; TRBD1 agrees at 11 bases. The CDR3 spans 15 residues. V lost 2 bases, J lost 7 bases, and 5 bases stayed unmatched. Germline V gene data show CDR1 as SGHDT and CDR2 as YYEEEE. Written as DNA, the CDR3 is TGTGCCAGCAGCTTTGCCGGGACAGGGGGGCAGCCCCAGCATTTT. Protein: CASSFAGTGGQPQHF. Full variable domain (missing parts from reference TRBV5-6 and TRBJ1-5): DAGVTQSPTHLIKTRGQQVTLRCSPKSGHDTVSWYQQALGQGPQFIFQYYEEEERQRGNFPDRFSGHQFPNYSSELNVNALLLGDSALYLCASSFAGTGGQPQHFGDGTRLSIL.

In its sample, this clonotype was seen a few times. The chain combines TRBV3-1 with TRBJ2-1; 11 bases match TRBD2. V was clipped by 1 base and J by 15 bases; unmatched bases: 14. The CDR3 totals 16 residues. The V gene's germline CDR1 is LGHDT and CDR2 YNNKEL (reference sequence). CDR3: CASSQGIPSGGPSMFF. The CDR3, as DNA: TGTGCCAGCAGCCAAGGGATACCTAGCGGGGGGCCTTCTATGTTCTTC.